This T cell receptor (beta chain) comes out of a study of beta chain features in type 1 diabetes. Study results and caveats: Shorter TCRB CDR3s, moderately but significantly so, were found in Type 1 diabetes patients in all four CD4+ subsets. Insertion counts at VDJ junctions were lower in type 1 diabetes patients, who also showed more deletions there.

As every portion of the isolated RNA was reverse transcribed, the sequencing read expressed TCRB transcripts. Sequenced by immunoSEQ multiplex PCR; TCRdb stores in-frame clones only, minus some. The sample includes more than 200,000 clones, around 15% seen only once; the top ten take more than 0.075%. This clone was counted a few times. Its antigen remains unidentified. Only one heparinised blood draw was taken per donor, and its volume averaged about 116 mL. The sequence was obtained from a man aged 25 to 40 with type 1 diabetes. Specimen: naive CD4+ T cells from blood.

CDR3 nucleotide sequence: TGTGCCTGGAGTGTAAAGGCGGTCTACGAGCAGTACTTC. Translation gives CAWSVKAVYEQYF. This chain connects TRBV30 to TRBJ2-7; unclear D gene. The V gene lost 0 bases and the J gene lost 3 bases, with 9 bases spanning the gap. Looked up from germline, CDR1 is GTSNPN and CDR2 is SVGIG (reference sequence). The CDR3 is 13 residues long.